This TCR beta chain derives from a study of blood T cells in healthy people across ages. This clonotype was seen at least ten times. The second PCR ran roughly 7 to 12 cycles with a sample-barcoded 5' primer and J-beta primers. Template switching added a 12-random-nucleotide identifier to every cDNA molecule. TCRdb re-analysed the 5' RACE reads in MiXCR, keeping a single row per CDR3 protein. The table has 850,000 to 950,000 distinct CDR3 sequences, around 30% seen once. Sequencing used blood. The clonotype originates from a woman aged 80 or over in good health.

This CDR3 reads CASSFTTGPQETQYF. DNA for the CDR3: TGTGCCAGCAGCTTTACAACAGGGCCCCAAGAGACCCAGTACTTC. The chain joins TRBV7-9 to TRBJ2-5; TRBD1 might be the D (6 bases). Between the trimmed V and J ends, which lost 3 bases and 1 base, there was a span of 12 bases. The CDR3 consists of 15 residues. Germline-derived CDR1 and CDR2 are SEHNR and FQNEAQ (reference sequence).